These T cell receptor beta chains were read from a single sample in a study of T cells in Graves' hyperthyroidism and ophthalmopathy. TCRdb re-called the multiplex PCR reads with MiXCR, one entry per CDR3 protein. The sample has roughly 700,000 distinct CDR3 sequences; 15% to 20% are singletons. Material for sequencing was blood. Receptor source: a man aged 45-65 years with Graves' hyperthyroidism. CDR3s leave out the opening cysteine and the closing phenylalanine or tryptophan. Each record gives: V gene, D gene, J gene, CDR3 protein. The D gene is left open where the match is weak.

V gene: TRBV12-3/TRBV12-4
D gene: -
J gene: TRBJ2-1
CDR3 protein: PSSLVPNNEQF

V gene: TRBV2
D gene: -
J gene: TRBJ2-7
CDR3 protein: ASSEALPTSFEQY

V gene: TRBV13
D gene: TRBD2
J gene: TRBJ2-1
CDR3 protein: ATGTSGSSNEQF

V gene: TRBV28
D gene: -
J gene: TRBJ2-7
CDR3 protein: ASSSGGLTYEQY

V gene: TRBV7-8
D gene: -
J gene: TRBJ1-4
CDR3 protein: ASSIQGFGEKLF

V gene: TRBV18
D gene: TRBD2
J gene: TRBJ2-1
CDR3 protein: ASSTSGPHNEQF

V gene: TRBV2
D gene: -
J gene: TRBJ1-5
CDR3 protein: ASSDPGSVWSQH

V gene: TRBV28
D gene: TRBD1
J gene: TRBJ1-1
CDR3 protein: ASRPDREGTEAF

V gene: TRBV2
D gene: -
J gene: TRBJ2-7
CDR3 protein: ASSEGELRTYEQY

V gene: TRBV7-2
D gene: -
J gene: TRBJ2-3
CDR3 protein: ASSLAQGADTQY

V gene: TRBV19
D gene: TRBD1
J gene: TRBJ1-2
CDR3 protein: ASSIDRDRGRGPAGYT

V gene: TRBV2
D gene: -
J gene: TRBJ2-7
CDR3 protein: AVSPGWDEQY

V gene: TRBV27
D gene: -
J gene: TRBJ2-7
CDR3 protein: ASSRGRGQGNSYEQY

V gene: TRBV20-1
D gene: -
J gene: TRBJ1-1
CDR3 protein: SARDTGTANTEAF

V gene: TRBV30
D gene: -
J gene: TRBJ1-2
CDR3 protein: AWSVLGWAGYT

V gene: TRBV5-1
D gene: -
J gene: TRBJ1-3
CDR3 protein: ASSRELGNTIY

V gene: TRBV27
D gene: TRBD2
J gene: TRBJ2-5
CDR3 protein: ASSPIAGGGQETQY

V gene: TRBV14
D gene: -
J gene: TRBJ2-2
CDR3 protein: ASSSRGGLGTGELF

V gene: TRBV3-1
D gene: -
J gene: TRBJ2-7
CDR3 protein: ASSQAGTSYEQY

V gene: TRBV29-1
D gene: -
J gene: TRBJ2-6
CDR3 protein: SVDSDTGANVLT

V gene: TRBV27
D gene: -
J gene: TRBJ2-7
CDR3 protein: ASSTGTEQY

V gene: TRBV28
D gene: -
J gene: TRBJ1-1
CDR3 protein: ASSLPSGHTEAF

V gene: TRBV19
D gene: TRBD1
J gene: TRBJ2-3
CDR3 protein: ASSMDRGGSDTQY

V gene: TRBV2
D gene: TRBD1
J gene: TRBJ2-7
CDR3 protein: ASSVLGRGLSEQY

V gene: TRBV11-2
D gene: -
J gene: TRBJ2-1
CDR3 protein: ASSFSLAKGEQF

V gene: TRBV20-1
D gene: TRBD1
J gene: TRBJ2-2
CDR3 protein: SASSRDSIFRRIPNTGELF

V gene: TRBV27
D gene: -
J gene: TRBJ1-2
CDR3 protein: ASSPRQAFYGYT

V gene: TRBV5-1
D gene: TRBD2
J gene: TRBJ2-1
CDR3 protein: ASSLDLAGGSYNEQF

V gene: TRBV24-1
D gene: TRBD1
J gene: TRBJ2-1
CDR3 protein: ATSDKGQGVLF

V gene: TRBV27
D gene: -
J gene: TRBJ1-1
CDR3 protein: ASSLEGGAKEAF